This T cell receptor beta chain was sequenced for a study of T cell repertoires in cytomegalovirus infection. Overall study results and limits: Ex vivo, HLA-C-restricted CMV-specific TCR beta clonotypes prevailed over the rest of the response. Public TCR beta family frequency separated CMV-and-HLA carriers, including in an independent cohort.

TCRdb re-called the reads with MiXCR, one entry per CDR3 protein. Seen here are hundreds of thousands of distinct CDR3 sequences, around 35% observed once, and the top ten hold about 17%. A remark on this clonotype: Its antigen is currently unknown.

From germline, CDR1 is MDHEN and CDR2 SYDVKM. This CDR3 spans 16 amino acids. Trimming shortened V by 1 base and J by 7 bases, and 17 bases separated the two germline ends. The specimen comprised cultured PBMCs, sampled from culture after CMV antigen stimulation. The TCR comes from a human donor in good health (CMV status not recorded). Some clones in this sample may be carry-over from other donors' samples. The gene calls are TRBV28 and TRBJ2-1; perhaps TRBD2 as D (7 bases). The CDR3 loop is CASSLSPSGGGNEQFF. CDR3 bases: TGTGCCAGCAGTTTATCCCCTAGCGGAGGGGGAAATGAGCAGTTCTTC.